This T cell receptor (beta chain) stems from a study of T cell responses to AZD1222 COVID-19 vaccine. About this clone: Its antigen is currently unknown.

The study, taken as a whole, reports: Vaccine-related CD4 TCRs covered spike, predominating at 160-218 and 743-854. Donors were chiefly white British, with a greater number of females, and clonal diversity was perhaps underestimated. An increase in Spike-specific TCR breadth and depth was observed after two AZD1222 doses.

TCRdb's table, derived via immunoSEQ multiplex PCR, lists solely in-frame clones and lacks some. The table includes 150,000 to 200,000 clones, 85% to 95% detected once. Germline assignment: CDR1 MNHEY and CDR2 SVGAGI. The CDR3 runs to 14 residues. V shed 3 bases and J shed 4 bases, with 12 bases lying between them. Specimen: peripheral blood, collected on day 0 of AZD1222 vaccination. This TCR was sampled from an adult in good health. This chain connects TRBV6-5 to TRBJ2-5; TRBD1 might be the D (5 bases). The CDR3 nucleotides read TGTGCCAGCAGTTATTCCGACAGAGGAGAGACCCAGTACTTC. The encoded protein is CASSYSDRGETQYF.